The 9 T cell receptor beta chains in this list originate from one sample, sequenced in a study of monozygotic twins with inflammatory bowel disease. TCRdb reprocessed the 5' RACE reads and reports one entry per CDR3 protein, with no DNA. This repertoire includes more than 300,000 distinct CDR3 sequences. Sequenced input: blood. The receptors derive from a human donor with ulcerative colitis or Crohn's disease, or a healthy co-twin of an affected twin (not recorded which).

V gene TRBV20-1 combines with J gene TRBJ2-7; TCRdb selects TRBD2, and the lack of DNA leaves this call unchecked. Germline CDR1 DFQATT, CDR2 SNEGSKA (reference sequence). The CDR3 length is 13 residues. The CDR3: CSGGQEGLGEQYF.

V is TRBV6-2 or TRBV6-3 and J is TRBJ2-5; TCRdb indicates TRBD1, and absent DNA this call remains unverified. Germline assignment: CDR1 MNHEY and CDR2 SVGEGT. The CDR3 loop spans 17 amino acids. The CDR3 spells CASSRQGGARTKETQYF.

J is TRBJ2-6 and V is TRBV3-1; there is no DNA to check the TCRdb D call of TRBD1. The length of the CDR3 is 15 residues. Germline assignment: CDR1 LGHDT and CDR2 YNNKEL (reference sequence). The CDR3 spells CASSRQGFGANVLTF.

The chain links TRBV7-2 to TRBJ1-5. Germline CDR1 SGHTA, CDR2 FQGNSA. CDR3 length: 20 residues. This CDR3 is CASGFSGARQGWCGRQPQHF.

This rearrangement joins TRBV7-9 to TRBJ2-7; the TCRdb D gene call, TRBD2, has no DNA to confirm it. Germline V gene data show CDR1 as SEHNR and CDR2 as FQNEAQ (reference sequence). The CDR3 has 15 amino acids. Here the CDR3 reads CASSSGLAAAYEQYF.

This sequence joins TRBV6-1 and TRBJ2-7. CDR3 length equals 12 residues. CDR1 is MNHNS and CDR2 is SASEGT in the germline V gene. CDR3 residues: CASNSLGYEQYF.

The chain carries TRBV7-2 and TRBJ1-4. CDR1 and CDR2 (germline): SGHTA, FQGNSA. The CDR3 is 12 residues long. This CDR3 reads CASSLVGEKLFF.

The rearrangement links TRBV28 to TRBJ2-3; without DNA, the TCRdb call of TRBD2 cannot be checked. Germline CDR1 MDHEN, CDR2 SYDVKM. CDR3 length: 12 residues. The chain's CDR3 is CASSSAELTQYF.

The genes are TRBV18 and TRBJ2-7; without DNA, the TCRdb call of TRBD1 cannot be checked. CDR3 length: 15 residues. Per germline, CDR1 KGHSH and CDR2 LQKENI. This chain's CDR3 is CASSPPTGGKYEQYF.